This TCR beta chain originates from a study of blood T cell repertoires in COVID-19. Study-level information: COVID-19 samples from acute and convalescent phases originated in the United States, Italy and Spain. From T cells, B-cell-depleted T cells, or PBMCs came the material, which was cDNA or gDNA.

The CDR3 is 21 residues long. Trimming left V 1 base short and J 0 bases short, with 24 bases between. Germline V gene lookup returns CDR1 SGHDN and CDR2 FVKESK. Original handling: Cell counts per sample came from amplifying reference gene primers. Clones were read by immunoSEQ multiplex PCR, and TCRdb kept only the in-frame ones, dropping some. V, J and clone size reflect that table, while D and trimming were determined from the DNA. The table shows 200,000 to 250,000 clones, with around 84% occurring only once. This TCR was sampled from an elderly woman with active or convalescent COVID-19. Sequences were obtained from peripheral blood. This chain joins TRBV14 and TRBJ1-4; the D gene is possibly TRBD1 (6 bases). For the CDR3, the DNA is TGTGCCAGCAGCCAAGGGGTAAACAGGGATGGATGGTACGCAACTAATGAAAAACTGTTTTTT. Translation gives CASSQGVNRDGWYATNEKLFF.